The next 19 T cell receptor beta chains were all read from a single sample in a study of blood T cell repertoires in COVID-19. TCRdb's table, derived via immunoSEQ multiplex PCR, lists solely in-frame clones and lacks some. The repertoire holds 150,000 or so clones, with approximately 79% as singletons. Sequencing was done on a sample of PBMCs or T cells enriched from blood (not recorded which). The receptors here all came from a woman aged 45-60 years who had recovered from COVID-19.

V and J are TRBV3-1 (or the pseudogene TRBV3-2) and TRBJ2-3; 8 bases agree with TRBD2. CDR1 LGHDT and CDR2 YNNKEL come from the germline V gene (reference sequence). The trim removed 3 bases at V and 0 bases at J, leaving 5 bases unmatched. The CDR3 has 16 residues. CDR3 nucleotide sequence: TGTGCCAGCAGCCACCTTGCGGGGGGTAGCACAGATACGCAGTATTTT. Amino acids: CASSHLAGGSTDTQYF.

The V and J genes are TRBV4-2 and TRBJ1-4; no clear D gene. Germline V gives CDR1 LGHNA, CDR2 YNFKEQ. The V end was cut by 0 bases, the J end by 6 bases, with 11 bases between. CDR3 size: 15 residues. The CDR3 loop is CASSQDPGLDEKLFF. In DNA form, the CDR3 reads TGTGCCAGCAGCCAAGATCCGGGGTTGGATGAAAAACTGTTTTTT.

This clone was detected only a few times. J is TRBJ2-7 and V is TRBV3-1 (or the pseudogene TRBV3-2); 10 bases are shared with TRBD1. CDR1 LGHDT and CDR2 YNNKEL come from the germline V gene (reference sequence). Unmatched junction bases numbered 7, after V lost 3 bases and J lost 5 bases. CDR3 length equals 15 residues. This CDR3 is CASSHRDRGIHEQYF. The CDR3 DNA reads TGTGCCAGCAGCCACCGGGACAGGGGTATCCACGAGCAGTACTTC.

This clone was seen more than once but under ten times. V is TRBV9 and J is TRBJ1-1, with a possible D match to TRBD1 (6 bases). This CDR3 region has 13 residues. Between the trimmed V and J ends, which lost 2 bases and 3 bases, there was a span of 8 bases. The germline V gene encodes CDR1 SGDLS and CDR2 YYNGEE. The CDR3 DNA sequence: TGTGCCAGCAGCGTGGGACAAGACACTGAAGCTTTCTTT. Its translation is CASSVGQDTEAFF.

The chain uses TRBV7-8 and TRBJ1-1; D uncertain. This CDR3 contains 16 residues. V lost 2 bases and J lost 5, with 18 bases in between. Germline V gene lookup returns CDR1 SGHVS and CDR2 FQNEAQ. CDR3 residues: CASSLSLELKRTEAFF. In nucleotides, the CDR3 is TGTGCCAGCAGCTTATCTTTGGAACTAAAGAGGACTGAAGCTTTCTTT.

This chain links TRBV14 with TRBJ1-2, with 8 bases that match TRBD1. This CDR3 has 15 amino acids. From germline, CDR1 is SGHDN and CDR2 FVKESK. After removal of 6 bases from V and 5 bases from J, the junction contained 11 bases not matched to a gene. The CDR3: CASSSSDRGGYGYTF. Here the CDR3 DNA reads TGTGCCAGCAGTTCTTCCGACAGGGGAGGATATGGCTACACCTTC.

This clone came up a few times. The chain uses TRBV7-2 and TRBJ2-5; no reliable D call. V lost 2 bases and J lost 1, with 8 bases in between. Germline assignment: CDR1 SGHTA and CDR2 FQGNSA. The CDR3 is 14 residues long. The CDR3 protein is CASSLRDFQETQYF. In DNA, the CDR3 is TGTGCCAGCAGCTTAAGAGATTTCCAAGAGACCCAGTACTTC.

The chain has TRBV12-3 or TRBV12-4 and TRBJ2-1; D unresolved. V dropped 3 bases and J dropped 5 bases, with 8 bases sitting between them. The CDR3 loop spans 13 amino acids. This chain's CDR3 is CASSFRENNEQFF. Written as DNA, the CDR3 is TGTGCCAGCAGTTTCCGAGAGAACAATGAGCAGTTCTTC.

The chain carries TRBV27 and TRBJ1-2, with D possibly matching TRBD1 (5 bases). V lost 3 bases and J lost 8, with 13 bases in between. The CDR3 consists of 13 residues. The V gene's germline CDR1 is MNHEY and CDR2 SMNVEV (reference sequence). In DNA form, the CDR3 reads TGTGCCAGCAGTTTCAGGCAGGGAGGGGGCTACACCTTC. The encoded protein is CASSFRQGGGYTF.

The chain uses TRBV18 and TRBJ2-7, with TRBD2 matching over 11 bases. The CDR3 sequence is 15 residues long. V gave up 2 bases and J gave up 5 bases; unmatched junction bases: 5. Looked up from germline, CDR1 is KGHSH and CDR2 is LQKENI. The CDR3 region is CASSPSTSGSHEQYF. Here the CDR3 DNA reads TGTGCCAGCTCACCAAGCACTAGCGGGAGCCACGAGCAGTACTTC.

The chain employs TRBV5-1 and TRBJ1-6; D perhaps matches TRBD1 (5 bases). The CDR3 covers 17 residues. Germline values: CDR1 SGHRS, CDR2 YFSETQ. Trimming cost V 0 bases and J 0 bases, with 10 bases left between them. The CDR3 nucleotides are TGCGCCAGCAGCTTGGATGGGGGGAGCTCCTATAATTCACCCCTCCACTTT. Its protein is CASSLDGGSSYNSPLHF.

The V call is TRBV4-2, the J call TRBJ2-5; tentative D call: TRBD2 (5 bases). The CDR3 spans 13 residues. Germline V gives CDR1 LGHNA, CDR2 YNFKEQ. The V and J ends lost 5 bases and 5 bases respectively, with 12 bases between them. The DNA of the CDR3 is TGTGCCAGCAGCTCAAACCCGGGGGAGACCCAGTACTTC. Translation: CASSSNPGETQYF.

The V call is TRBV19, the J call TRBJ2-7; D possibly corresponds to TRBD2 (5 bases). V gave up 1 base and J gave up 0 bases, with 7 bases separating them. CDR3 length: 14 residues. The V gene's germline CDR1 is LNHDA and CDR2 SQIVND (reference sequence). DNA of the CDR3: TGTGCCAGTAGTATAGCGGGGAGCTCCTACGAGCAGTACTTC. Residues: CASSIAGSSYEQYF.

The chain employs TRBV11-3 and TRBJ2-5, with TRBD1 identical over 7 bases. This CDR3 has 16 residues. Trimming removed 1 base from V and 5 bases from J; junction bases left unmatched: 10. The germline V gene has CDR1 SGHNT and CDR2 YENEEA. CDR3 nucleotide sequence: TGTGCCAGCAGCTTAGGTGCGGCAGGGGGTAGGGAGACCCAGTACTTC. It codes for CASSLGAAGGRETQYF.

The rearrangement links TRBV3-1 (or the pseudogene TRBV3-2) to TRBJ2-2; TRBD2 matches at 13 bases. Germline CDR1 LGHDT, CDR2 YNNKEL (reference sequence). V was pared by 6 bases and J by 1 base, with 2 bases of the junction left unmatched. This CDR3 has 16 amino acids. CDR3 coding DNA: TGTGCCAGCAGACGACTAGCGGGGGGGAACACCGGGGAGCTGTTTTTT. This gives the protein CASRRLAGGNTGELFF.

The sample holds a few counts of this clone. The gene calls are TRBV19 and TRBJ1-2; possibly TRBD1 for D (5 bases). The CDR3 has 12 amino acids. The germline V gene encodes CDR1 LNHDA and CDR2 SQIVND (reference sequence). Trimming shortened V by 10 bases and J by 4 bases, and 13 bases separated the two germline ends. In DNA form, the CDR3 reads TGTGCCATTGGAGGGGTAGGCTATGGCTACACCTTC. Its protein product is CAIGGVGYGYTF.

V usage is TRBV29-1 and J usage is TRBJ1-2; 10 bases map to TRBD1. The length of the CDR3 is 15 residues. With 0 bases clipped from V and 7 bases from J, the junction kept 8 bases outside the gene matches. Germline V CDR1 and CDR2: SQVTM, ANQGSEA. The CDR3 DNA is TGCAGCGTTGAAGATGCCGGACAGGGGGTTGTTGGCTACACCTTC. Protein product: CSVEDAGQGVVGYTF.

The J gene is TRBJ1-2, the V gene TRBV5-4; possibly TRBD1 for D (5 bases). CDR3 size: 15 residues. V was cut by 0 bases and J by 8 bases, with 17 bases left in between. Germline CDR1 is SGHNT and CDR2 is YYREEE (reference sequence). DNA for the CDR3: TGTGCCAGCAGCTTGGACCGGCGCAGGGAGGGAGGCTACACCTTC. Translated, it gives CASSLDRRREGGYTF.

The V call is TRBV15, the J call TRBJ1-3; D is uncertain. Deletions cut 5 bases from V and 0 bases from J, with 8 bases between. The length of the CDR3 is 14 residues. The germline V gene has CDR1 LNHNV and CDR2 YYDKDF (reference sequence). CDR3 nucleotide sequence: TGTGCCACCAGCCCCTCGAGCTCTGGAAACACCATATATTTT. Its protein is CATSPSSSGNTIYF. The whole variable domain, filled in from reference TRBV15 and TRBJ1-3, reads DAMVIQNPRYQVTQFGKPVTLSCSQTLNHNVMYWYQQKSSQAPKLLFHYYDKDFNNEADTPDNFQSRRPNTSFCFLDIRSPGLGDTAMYLCATSPSSSGNTIYFGEGSWLTVV.